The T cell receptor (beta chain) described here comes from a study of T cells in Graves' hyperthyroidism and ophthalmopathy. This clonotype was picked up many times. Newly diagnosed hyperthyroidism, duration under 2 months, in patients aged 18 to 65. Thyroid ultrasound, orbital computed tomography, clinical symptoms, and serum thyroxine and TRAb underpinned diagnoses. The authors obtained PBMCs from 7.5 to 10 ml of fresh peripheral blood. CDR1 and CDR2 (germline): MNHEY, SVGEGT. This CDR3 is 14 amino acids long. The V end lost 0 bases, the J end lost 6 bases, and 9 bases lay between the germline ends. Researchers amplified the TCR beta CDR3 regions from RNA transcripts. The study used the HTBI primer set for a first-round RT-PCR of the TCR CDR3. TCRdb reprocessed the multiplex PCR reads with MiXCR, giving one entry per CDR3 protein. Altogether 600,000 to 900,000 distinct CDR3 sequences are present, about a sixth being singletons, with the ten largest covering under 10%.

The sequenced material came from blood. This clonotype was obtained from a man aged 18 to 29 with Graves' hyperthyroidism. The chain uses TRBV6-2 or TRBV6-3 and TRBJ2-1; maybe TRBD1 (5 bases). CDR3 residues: CASSYSSRANEQFF. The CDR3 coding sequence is TGTGCCAGCAGTTACTCTTCCAGGGCCAATGAGCAGTTCTTC.